This T cell receptor (beta chain) comes out of a study of shared clonotypes between healthy human individuals (dated by TCRdb to the early 2020s). For the wider study: The cohort included three men and two women between 18 and 49 years of age. Leukapheresis yielded between about 0.9 and 10 billion PBMCs per donor. Libraries were prepared and TCR repertoires were sequenced by different laboratories using diverse techniques, in order to increase sequencing depth and limit assay-specific biases. Per donor, three plates each were used for CD4 naive and CD4 memory, two for CD8 naive, and one for CD8 memory. To estimate repertoire size and how much clonotypes are shared between individuals, the study performed deep sequencing of blood TCR repertoires from a few healthy adults. Beyond this particular receptor, the publication reports: Sampling was restricted to blood, and TCR repertoires in tissues likely differ from the TCR repertoires found in blood. The small number of donors limited the genetic and exposure-history diversity represented. Based on pairwise subsampling, the degree of clonotype sharing among donors was expected to be affected by sequencing depth. Larger estimated clonotype richness was generally found for naive subsets than for memory subsets. Incomplete sequencing was indicated by rarefaction of sorted-subset datasets, despite the large sequencing depth. Compared with non-shared clonotypes, the clonotypes found in all four sorted-subset donors had higher generation probabilities. About 4.5% of naive CD4, roughly 3.6% of naive CD8, 2.3% of memory CD4, and about 0.4% of memory CD8 clonotypes were shared across several donors.

From the germline V gene, CDR1 is SGHAT and CDR2 is FQNNGV. From cysteine to phenylalanine, the CDR3 is 16 amino acids long. Kept here is only the CDR3 DNA, which spans 48 bases and is read in frame from base 1. V and J are truncated by 5 bases and 2 bases respectively, leaving an intervening sequence of 18 bases. Healthy HIV-negative adults with no recently reported acute infections or vaccinations were included as donors. Every donor was a Caucasian adult residing in Nashville, Tennessee, USA. CD4+ T cells were enriched by magnetic negative selection; naive cells were then positively selected on CD45RA, and the negative fraction formed the memory subset. Blood was collected by leukapheresis, and PBMCs were isolated by Ficoll-Histopaque density gradient centrifugation and then cryopreserved in liquid nitrogen vapor phase. Analytical flow cytometry was used to check the purity and quantity of every magnetically sorted T cell population. From each sorted fraction, genomic DNA was isolated and quantified by UV absorbance on a Nanodrop 2000c.

TCR CDR3 regions were amplified from genomic DNA by multiplex PCR using the deep immunoSEQ assay. Genomic DNA extracted from each cell subset was distributed evenly over all wells of several immunoSEQ 96-well plates, and each plate served as one replicate. For sorted subsets, each replicate PCR was loaded with 200 ng genomic DNA, equivalent to some 31,000 T cell genomes. The purified libraries were quantified using a Qubit 3.0 fluorometer, sized with a Bioanalyzer 2100, and then quantified again using the KAPA Library Quantification kit. Every immunoSEQ 96-well plate was sequenced on a separate single-read 150-cycle Illumina NextSeq 550 flow cell. From the authors' description of their analysis: The immunoSEQ output contained only junctional sequences without quality scores, so filtering could not match that applied to full-length reads. To assign V/J genes and CDR3, sequences were annotated against IMGT germline references using PyIR, a Python wrapper for IgBLAST v1.9. Any read was removed if the V/J assignment was weak (E-value above 1e-6), the CDR3 was missing, or the read contained stop codons, out-of-frame junctions, or ambiguous translated residues. A V3J clonotype was defined by an identical inferred V gene, J gene, and CDR3 amino acid sequence. The percentage overlap between two repertoires was calculated by dividing the number of shared unique clonotypes by the size of the smaller repertoire. Three approaches were used to assess repertoire richness: RTK rarefaction, the Chao1 estimator, and Recon v2.1 estimates of unobserved clonotypes. Generation probabilities were computed with OLGA for all TCRbeta clonotypes obtained by the gDNA method from several donors. TCRdb obtained this table from immuneACCESS and retained in-frame rearrangements with V and J assigned. These tables miss some clones; where compared with another copy, unresolved V genes account for less than half of the shortfall, and the remainder is unexplained. Clone size and V and J calls were adopted from that table, with D and trimming inferred from the DNA. Counted in this sample were about 1 million clones; around 74% of them appeared once. The ten largest clonotypes hold around 1.5% of the sample.

In the case of this clone: Which antigen it targets is not known. There are no base qualities to consult, and no much larger clone falls within one base.

The TCR sequence derives from a young man in good health. The chain is assembled from TRBV11-2 and TRBJ2-5; the D gene identity is not certain. The specimen was memory CD4+ T cells sorted from blood. According to the study, the label for this sample's cell subset or site signals: CD45RA-negative fraction. The CDR3 corresponds to CASSPRGVSPQETQYF. The nucleotides are TGTGCCAGCAGCCCCCGAGGTGTGTCCCCTCAAGAGACCCAGTACTTC. Supplemented by the reference TRBV11-2 and TRBJ2-5 proteins around the CDR3, the complete variable domain is EAGVAQSPRYKIIEKRQSVAFWCNPISGHATLYWYQQILGQGPKLLIQFQNNGVVDDSQLPKDRFSAERLKGVDSTLKIQPAKLEDSAVYLCASSPRGVSPQETQYFGPGTRLLVL.